These 6 T cell receptor beta chains share one sample of origin, sequenced in a study of PD-1 blockade in classical Hodgkin lymphoma (TCRdb year 2020). The library was obtained by the immunoSEQ multiplex PCR assay. The table comes from immuneACCESS by way of TCRdb, which keeps in-frame sequences with V and J called. Part of the clones is missing from these tables; in studies checked, under half for an unresolved V gene and the rest for unknown reasons. The sample table records about 32,000 clones; 80% to 95% of these occur just once. 0.3% of the sample belongs to the ten largest clones. In the paper's terms, the time point label means: cycle 4 day 1 (C4D1), after 6 weeks of nivolumab. Every trial patient had relapsed after autologous stem cell transplantation, and cohorts A, B and C differed in prior brentuximab vedotin exposure. Using a Miltenyi CD4+ T cell isolation kit, CD4+ T cells were purified from thawed PBMCs through magnetic negative selection.

The sequencing used CD4+ T cells from blood, collected before the fourth cycle of nivolumab. Every receptor here comes from a human donor with classical Hodgkin lymphoma.

The chain employs TRBV19 and TRBJ2-1, with TRBD2 identical over 8 bases. CDR1 and CDR2 from the germline V gene are LNHDA and SQIVND (reference sequence). J gave up 10 bases and V 1 base, and 3 bases lay outside the gene matches. The CDR3 has 13 residues. CDR3 DNA sequence: TGTGCCAGTAGTATAGTGCGCGGGGGGGAGCAGTTCTTC. Translating gives CASSIVRGGEQFF.

The chain is built from TRBV19 and TRBJ2-4; 7 bases are shared with TRBD2. Germline V CDR1 and CDR2: LNHDA, SQIVND (reference sequence). This CDR3 contains 15 residues. The V segment lost 1 base and the J segment 2 bases; nucleotides outside the gene matches: 2. CDR3 nucleotides: TGTGCCAGTAGTATAGCGGGAGGAACCAAAAACATTCAGTACTTC. It translates to CASSIAGGTKNIQYF.

Points on this clone: Other DNA sequences within the sample encode an identical CDR3. The rearrangement joins TRBV6-1 to TRBJ2-5; the match to TRBD1 covers 10 bases. The CDR3 has 16 residues. V shed 1 base and J 2 bases; nucleotides not matched to a gene: 4. Looked up from germline, CDR1 is MNHNS and CDR2 is SASEGT. CDR3 loop: CASSEVRTGGQETQYF. CDR3 nucleotide sequence: TGTGCCAGCAGTGAAGTTAGGACAGGGGGGCAAGAGACCCAGTACTTC.

The chain carries TRBV6-1 and TRBJ2-7; D not resolved. Per the germline V gene, CDR1 is MNHNS and CDR2 is SASEGT. This CDR3 contains 14 residues. Trimming left V 6 bases short and J 3 bases short, with 15 bases between. The CDR3 nucleotides read TGTGCCAGCAGCCCCGGATCCTCAAACTACGAGCAGTACTTC. This gives the protein CASSPGSSNYEQYF.

V usage is TRBV6-1 and J usage is TRBJ1-1, with a tentative D call TRBD1 (5 bases). The V gene's germline CDR1 is MNHNS and CDR2 SASEGT. V was shortened by 2 bases and J by 5 bases, with 15 bases between the two germline ends. The CDR3 loop spans 15 amino acids. This chain's CDR3 is CASSEFWGLETEAFF. Here the CDR3 DNA reads TGTGCCAGCAGTGAATTCTGGGGACTCGAGACTGAAGCTTTCTTT.

The chain uses TRBV10-2 and TRBJ2-7; D not resolved. Germline V lookup: CDR1 WSHSY, CDR2 SAAADI. The CDR3 has 12 amino acids. The V end was cut by 5 bases, the J end by 7 bases, with 12 bases between. The CDR3 protein is CASSMGSWEQYF. The CDR3 DNA reads TGCGCCAGCAGTATGGGTAGCTGGGAGCAGTACTTC.